The 27 T cell receptor beta chains below come from one sample, sequenced in a study of blood T cell repertoires in COVID-19. Assay: immunoSEQ multiplex PCR; the TCRdb copy retains only in-frame clones and omits some. The data contain just under 350,000 clones, approximately 87% of them singletons. The sequenced material came from peripheral blood. Receptors originate from a woman in her forties or fifties with COVID-19, enrolled during active disease.

The chain joins TRBV5-4 to TRBJ2-1; D is possibly TRBD1 (6 bases). Germline values: CDR1 SGHNT, CDR2 YYREEE (reference sequence). Trimming took off 3 bases at V and 4 bases at J, with 17 bases between the two ends. The CDR3 is made up of 16 amino acids. The CDR3 spells CASSYRDKPTYNEQFF. CDR3 coding DNA: TGTGCCAGCAGCTACCGGGACAAGCCAACTTACAATGAGCAGTTCTTC.

This sequence joins TRBV6-1 and TRBJ1-2; no firm D call. The CDR3 extends over 14 amino acids. Trimming removed 0 bases at V and 5 bases at J, with 10 bases between. From germline, CDR1 is MNHNS and CDR2 SASEGT. The CDR3 region has the DNA TGTGCCAGCAGTGAAGCGCTTCGGGGATATGGCTACACCTTC. Amino acid sequence: CASSEALRGYGYTF.

The chain combines TRBV14 with TRBJ2-3; 10 bases line up with TRBD2. Germline values: CDR1 SGHDN, CDR2 FVKESK. This CDR3 has 17 amino acids. J lost 5 bases, V lost 4 bases, and 12 bases had no gene match. The CDR3 protein is CASSPFLQREGRDTQYF. The CDR3 region has the DNA TGTGCCAGCAGCCCTTTTTTACAGCGGGAGGGTCGAGATACGCAGTATTTT.

The CDR3 coding sequence is TGTGCCAGCTCACGAAGGGGGACTAGCGGCGCTAGGCAAGAGACCCAGTACTTC. It specifies CASSRRGTSGARQETQYF. This chain links TRBV18 with TRBJ2-5, with TRBD2 identical over 11 bases. The germline CDR1 and CDR2 sequences are KGHSH and LQKENI. CDR3 length: 18 amino acids. The V gene end was trimmed by 4 bases and the J gene end by 2 bases; junction bases not matched to a gene: 12. The full variable domain, in which reference TRBV18 and TRBJ2-5 provide the parts outside the CDR3, is NAGVMQNPRHLVRRRGQEARLRCSPMKGHSHVYWYRQLPEEGLKFMVYLQKENIIDESGMPKERFSAEFPKEGPSILRIQQVVRGDSAAYFCASSRRGTSGARQETQYFGPGTRLLVL.

The table lists this clone with a count of one. The genes are TRBV6-5 and TRBJ2-2; TRBD1 aligns across 9 bases. This CDR3 comprises 15 residues. The germline V gene has CDR1 MNHEY and CDR2 SVGAGI. V lost 6 bases, J lost 5 bases, and 7 bases stayed unmatched. The CDR3 sequence: CASRPDRGTTGELFF. In DNA form, the CDR3 reads TGTGCCAGCAGACCGGACAGGGGAACAACCGGGGAGCTGTTTTTT.

The V gene is TRBV19, the J gene TRBJ2-7, with D perhaps TRBD2 (5 bases). The V gene's germline CDR1 is LNHDA and CDR2 SQIVND (reference sequence). The V end lost 3 bases, the J end lost 2 bases, and 8 bases lay between the germline ends. The CDR3 consists of 13 residues. This CDR3 is CASSIEGTYEQYF. The CDR3, as DNA: TGTGCCAGTAGTATCGAGGGAACCTACGAGCAGTACTTC.

Comment on this clone: The junction does not match germline at one end; this may be a read error. The V call is TRBV9, the J call TRBJ2-1, with TRBD1 as a possible D gene (6 bases). Per germline, CDR1 SGDLS and CDR2 YYNGEE. The CDR3 runs 15 residues. The CDR3 is CASSAPWGPYIEQFF. The CDR3 nucleotides are TGTGCCAGCAGCGCCCCGTGGGGGCCTTACATTGAGCAGTTCTTC.

CDR3 residues: CASTLQGGNSYEQYF. Here the CDR3 DNA reads TGTGCCAGCACTCTCCAGGGAGGAAACTCCTACGAGCAGTACTTC. The chain links TRBV6-6 to TRBJ2-7; possible D gene TRBD2, 6 bases. Looked up from germline, CDR1 is MNHNY and CDR2 is SVGAGI (reference sequence). The CDR3 length is 15 residues. V lost 7 bases and J lost 0, with 16 bases in between.

The CDR3 loop is CASSARPLREKLFF. Written as DNA, the CDR3 is TGTGCCAGCAGCGCAAGACCGTTGCGGGAAAAACTGTTTTTT. The rearrangement uses TRBV9 and TRBJ1-4; no clear D gene. From germline, CDR1 is SGDLS and CDR2 YYNGEE. The V end lost 3 bases, the J end lost 8 bases, and 14 bases lay between the germline ends. The CDR3 has 14 amino acids.

The chain uses TRBV4-2 and TRBJ2-2; 11 positions match TRBD2. This CDR3 is 16 amino acids long. Germline assignment: CDR1 LGHNA and CDR2 YNFKEQ. Trimming cost V 3 bases and J 3 bases; bases outside gene matches: 3. The CDR3 DNA is TGTGCCAGCAGCCAGGCTAGCGGGAGGCACACCGGGGAGCTGTTTTTT. Translation gives CASSQASGRHTGELFF.

The chain carries TRBV18 and TRBJ1-2; TRBD1 aligns across 12 bases. In germline, CDR1 is KGHSH, CDR2 LQKENI. Trimming cost V 5 bases and J 3 bases; bases outside gene matches: 4. The CDR3 has 15 amino acids. CDR3 sequence: CASSAGTGGHYGYTF. The CDR3 DNA follows: TGTGCCAGCTCAGCCGGGACAGGGGGCCACTATGGCTACACCTTC.

The chain employs TRBV19 and TRBJ2-7; 10 bases match TRBD1. With V trimmed by 2 bases and J by 5 bases, 6 bases remained unmatched. The CDR3 is made up of 15 amino acids. The V gene's germline CDR1 is LNHDA and CDR2 SQIVND (reference sequence). The CDR3 sequence: CASSITGTGAHEQYF. DNA of the CDR3: TGTGCCAGTAGTATAACTGGGACAGGGGCCCACGAGCAGTACTTC.

V gene TRBV19 combines with J gene TRBJ2-1; 7 positions match TRBD1. J lost 4 bases, V lost 4 bases, and 7 bases had no gene match. The CDR3 covers 15 residues. The germline V gene has CDR1 LNHDA and CDR2 SQIVND (reference sequence). The CDR3 DNA is TGTGCCAGTAGTAAAGGGGACAGTAGATACAATGAGCAGTTCTTC. Amino acids: CASSKGDSRYNEQFF.

This clone came up a few times. This sequence joins TRBV10-3 and TRBJ1-1; D is unclear. Germline CDR1 reads ENHRY; CDR2 reads SYGVKD. V was cut by 6 bases and J by 3 bases, with 17 bases left in between. This CDR3 is 15 amino acids long. CDR3: CAIRADSSRDTEAFF. CDR3 bases: TGTGCCATCAGGGCGGACTCGTCTCGGGACACTGAAGCTTTCTTT.

The rearrangement joins TRBV7-2 to TRBJ2-5, with D tentatively TRBD2 (6 bases). The CDR3 runs to 13 residues. Germline V gene lookup returns CDR1 SGHTA and CDR2 FQGNSA. Between the trimmed V and J ends, which lost 0 bases and 9 bases, there was a span of 11 bases. In nucleotides, the CDR3 is TGTGCCAGCAGCTTAGCGGAGGGGTCGGCCCAGTACTTC. Its translation is CASSLAEGSAQYF.

This clone has at least ten counts. The chain employs TRBV3-1 (or the pseudogene TRBV3-2) and TRBJ1-1; D is unresolved. CDR3 length: 15 amino acids. Trimming took 4 bases from V and 6 from J, leaving 18 bases between them. Germline V CDR1 and CDR2: LGHDT, YNNKEL (reference sequence). The CDR3 loop is CASSLGDPKDPEAFF. CDR3 nucleotide sequence: TGTGCCAGCAGCCTGGGAGACCCGAAGGACCCTGAAGCTTTCTTT.

This rearrangement joins TRBV18 to TRBJ1-5; D is ambiguous. Trimming removed 3 bases at V and 5 bases at J, with 11 bases between. The CDR3 extends over 14 amino acids. The V gene's germline CDR1 is KGHSH and CDR2 LQKENI. The CDR3 is CASSPEYVDQPQHF. As DNA, the CDR3 is TGTGCCAGCTCACCTGAGTACGTGGATCAGCCCCAGCATTTT.

The chain combines TRBV5-1 with TRBJ2-5; 10 positions match TRBD2. Germline V gives CDR1 SGHRS, CDR2 YFSETQ. CDR3 length: 16 residues. Trimming cost V 4 bases and J 5 bases; bases outside gene matches: 11. CDR3 sequence (DNA): TGCGCCAGCAGCGGGAGCGGGAGGGCCTCCTCTGAGACCCAGTACTTC. Translation gives CASSGSGRASSETQYF.

This clone appeared once. V usage is TRBV2 and J usage is TRBJ1-1; tentative D call: TRBD1 (5 bases). This CDR3 has 14 residues. V dropped 4 bases and J dropped 10 bases, with 19 bases sitting between them. CDR1 is SNHLY and CDR2 is FYNNEI in the germline V gene. This CDR3 is CASSGTRGGWGAFF. In DNA, the CDR3 is TGTGCCAGCAGTGGGACAAGGGGTGGCTGGGGAGCTTTCTTT.

J is TRBJ2-5 and V is TRBV30; 9 bases agree with TRBD2. Germline-derived CDR1 and CDR2 are GTSNPN and SVGIG (reference sequence). The CDR3 covers 13 residues. V was clipped by 4 bases and J by 5 bases; unmatched bases: 5. CDR3 nucleotides: TGTGCCTGGAATAGCGGGAGAGGGGAGACCCAGTACTTC. It yields the protein CAWNSGRGETQYF.

V and J are TRBV5-1 and TRBJ1-1; D might be TRBD1 (6 bases). V was clipped by 7 bases and J by 3 bases, with 16 bases between them. Germline loops: CDR1 SGHRS, CDR2 YFSETQ. The CDR3 runs 14 residues. CDR3 protein: CASLGGGGDTEAFF. DNA for the CDR3: TGCGCCAGCTTGGGCGGGGGCGGCGACACTGAAGCTTTCTTT.

This chain links TRBV5-1 with TRBJ1-3; 10 nucleotides agree with TRBD1. The CDR3 covers 16 residues. V was pared by 4 bases and J by 4 bases, with 8 bases of the junction left unmatched. Germline CDR1 and CDR2: SGHRS and YFSETQ. CDR3: CASSRDRGLLGNTIYF. The CDR3 DNA sequence: TGCGCCAGCAGCAGAGACAGGGGGCTGTTAGGAAACACCATATATTTT.

This clone was picked up one time. CDR3 region: CASSLGGGEKPQHF. CDR3 DNA sequence: TGTGCCAGCAGCTTAGGAGGCGGGGAGAAGCCCCAGCATTTT. The chain recombines TRBV7-2 with TRBJ1-5; D gene uncertain. CDR1 and CDR2 (germline): SGHTA, FQGNSA. The CDR3 extends over 14 amino acids. Between the trimmed V and J ends, which lost 1 base and 8 bases, there was a span of 12 bases. The full variable domain, completed using reference TRBV7-2 and TRBJ1-5, is GAGVSQSPSNKVTEKGKDVELRCDPISGHTALYWYRQSLGQGLEFLIYFQGNSAPDKSGLPSDRFSAERTGGSVSTLTIQRTQQEDSAVYLCASSLGGGEKPQHFGDGTRLSIL.

The chain joins TRBV19 to TRBJ2-7; 9 bases are a match to TRBD2. The CDR3 contains 16 residues. V shed 6 bases, J shed 2 bases, and the junction held 11 bases outside the gene matches. CDR1 is LNHDA and CDR2 is SQIVND in the germline V gene (reference sequence). The CDR3 DNA reads as TGTGCCAGTAGCGACCCGGGACTAGCTGGTACCTACGAGCAGTACTTC. The encoded protein is CASSDPGLAGTYEQYF.

The V and J genes are TRBV14 and TRBJ2-5; D remains ambiguous. CDR3 length: 15 residues. V was pared by 2 bases and J by 2 bases, with 12 bases between. Germline CDR1 is SGHDN and CDR2 is FVKESK. CDR3 nucleotides: TGTGCCAGCAGCCAAACCTTTACAAGACAAGAGACCCAGTACTTC. Translated: CASSQTFTRQETQYF.

The DNA of the CDR3 is TGTGCCAGCAGTTACGCGGGACAGGCATACAATGAGCAGTTCTTC. This gives the protein CASSYAGQAYNEQFF. The J gene is TRBJ2-1, the V gene TRBV6-6; TRBD1 aligns across 8 bases. CDR3 length: 15 amino acids. Germline V gives CDR1 MNHNY, CDR2 SVGAGI (reference sequence). Losses at the gene ends were 2 bases for V and 4 bases for J; bases not matched to a gene: 4.

V is TRBV7-2 and J is TRBJ2-7; D possibly corresponds to TRBD1 (6 bases). The germline CDR1 and CDR2 sequences are SGHTA and FQGNSA. V lost 4 bases, J lost 1 base, and 11 bases lay in between. This CDR3 region has 14 residues. CDR3 region: CASSSKTGSYEQYF. DNA of the CDR3: TGTGCCAGCAGCTCTAAGACAGGATCCTACGAGCAGTACTTC. The full variable domain, rest sourced from reference TRBV7-2 and TRBJ2-7, is GAGVSQSPSNKVTEKGKDVELRCDPISGHTALYWYRQSLGQGLEFLIYFQGNSAPDKSGLPSDRFSAERTGGSVSTLTIQRTQQEDSAVYLCASSSKTGSYEQYFGPGTRLTVT.